These 24 T cell receptor beta chains were all obtained from the same sample, sequenced in a study of response to subunit inactivated influenza vaccine. In TCRdb, the RT-PCR reads were re-called with MiXCR into one record per CDR3 protein. The repertoire consists of under 200,000 distinct CDR3 sequences, with 11% occurring once and the leading ten covering under 15%. This sample comprised non-naive T cells sorted from PBMCs, obtained about 6 weeks after vaccination. The receptors originated from a middle-aged man who received an inactivated influenza vaccine.

This clonotype appeared a few times. The genes are TRBV20-1 and TRBJ2-3; D uncertain. Trimming shortened V by 3 bases and J by 0 bases, and 10 bases separated the two germline ends. This CDR3 has 14 amino acids. Germline V gene sequence: CDR1 DFQATT, CDR2 SNEGSKA (reference sequence). As DNA, the CDR3 is TGCAGTGCTAGGGCCTTCGGGAGCACAGATACGCAGTATTTT. This codes for CSARAFGSTDTQYF.

There are many counts of this clonotype. This chain joins TRBV7-2 and TRBJ2-7, with D unclear. Looked up from germline, CDR1 is SGHTA and CDR2 is FQGNSA. The ends were cut back, 6 bases at V and 1 base at J, with 19 bases in the middle. This CDR3 region has 16 residues. The DNA of the CDR3 is TGTGCCAGCAGTCCGCGGTCGGCGGTGGGGTCCTACGAGCAGTACTTC. It yields the protein CASSPRSAVGSYEQYF.

This clonotype was counted between two and nine times. This chain connects TRBV2 to TRBJ2-1, with 10 bases matching TRBD2. After removal of 6 bases from V and 2 bases from J, the junction contained 4 bases not matched to a gene. This CDR3 is 15 amino acids long. The germline CDR1 and CDR2 sequences are SNHLY and FYNNEI. This CDR3 is CASRETSGAYNEQFF. CDR3 DNA sequence: TGTGCCAGCAGGGAAACTAGCGGGGCCTACAATGAGCAGTTCTTC.

This clonotype was detected many times. The gene calls are TRBV5-1 and TRBJ1-2; possible D gene TRBD1, 5 bases. V was clipped by 0 bases and J by 5 bases, with 14 bases between them. The CDR3 runs 15 residues. CDR1 SGHRS and CDR2 YFSETQ come from the germline V gene. The CDR3, as DNA: TGCGCCAGCAGCTTGGCCGGGGGACCGAGGTATGGCTACACCTTC. Residues: CASSLAGGPRYGYTF.

This sequence joins TRBV5-1 and TRBJ1-5; no clear D gene. The CDR3 covers 15 residues. CDR1 and CDR2 (germline): SGHRS, YFSETQ. V was pared by 5 bases and J by 0 bases, with 12 bases between. Here the CDR3 reads CASREGLYSNQPQHF. CDR3 coding DNA: TGCGCCAGCAGGGAAGGGCTATATAGCAATCAGCCCCAGCATTTT.

This clonotype was observed many times. This chain uses TRBV14 with TRBJ2-2; 12 bases align to TRBD2. Germline V CDR1 and CDR2: SGHDN, FVKESK. The CDR3 contains 16 residues. V lost 4 bases, J lost 5 bases, and 5 bases stayed unmatched. CDR3: CASSPLTSGGTGELFF. The DNA for the CDR3 is TGTGCCAGCAGCCCTCTGACTAGCGGGGGAACCGGGGAGCTGTTTTTT.

This clonotype was detected many times. The V and J genes are TRBV12-3 or TRBV12-4 and TRBJ2-3, with D tentatively TRBD1 or TRBD2 (5 bases each). V was shortened by 8 bases and J by 1 base, with 16 bases between the two germline ends. This CDR3 is built from 15 residues. This CDR3 reads CASGETGTGTDTQYF. The CDR3 coding sequence is TGTGCCAGCGGAGAGACCGGGACGGGCACAGATACGCAGTATTTT.

J is TRBJ1-2 and V is TRBV19; no clear D gene. The V end was cut by 2 bases, the J end by 4 bases, with 11 bases between. The CDR3 runs 14 residues. The germline V gene has CDR1 LNHDA and CDR2 SQIVND (reference sequence). The CDR3 DNA follows: TGTGCCAGTAGTATAACGGCGGAGATCTATGGCTACACCTTC. Protein sequence: CASSITAEIYGYTF.

The J gene is TRBJ1-1, the V gene TRBV12-3 or TRBV12-4; the D gene is possibly TRBD1 (6 bases). This CDR3 contains 15 residues. Trimming shortened V by 5 bases and J by 0 bases, and 13 bases separated the two germline ends. The CDR3 DNA reads TGTGCCAGCAGTGGGGCGGGGGCGCTGAACACTGAAGCTTTCTTT. This gives the protein CASSGAGALNTEAFF.

V and J are TRBV4-3 and TRBJ2-7; 7 bases match TRBD1. Trimming removed 3 bases from V and 2 bases from J; junction bases left unmatched: 10. The CDR3 runs to 16 residues. Germline values: CDR1 LGHNA, CDR2 YSLEER. This CDR3 reads CASSHLRQGETYEQYF. The DNA for the CDR3 is TGCGCCAGCAGCCACCTTAGACAGGGCGAGACCTACGAGCAGTACTTC.

This clonotype turned up a few times. J is TRBJ2-5 and V is TRBV20-1, with a weak D call TRBD2 (5 bases). The CDR3 has 13 residues. Trimming cost V 0 bases and J 7 bases, with 12 bases left between them. The V gene's germline CDR1 is DFQATT and CDR2 SNEGSKA (reference sequence). CDR3 sequence reads: CSARDTVRGTQYF. The CDR3 DNA is TGCAGTGCTAGAGATACGGTCCGGGGGACCCAGTACTTC.

This clonotype was seen at least ten times. This chain joins TRBV12-3 or TRBV12-4 and TRBJ2-1, with D maybe TRBD2 (6 bases). V lost 2 bases and J lost 5, with 10 bases in between. The CDR3 sequence is 14 residues long. The DNA for the CDR3 is TGTGCCAGCAGTTTACGGGGGAGCGACAATGAGCAGTTCTTC. Amino acids: CASSLRGSDNEQFF.

The chain couples TRBV12-3 or TRBV12-4 to TRBJ1-6; a weak D match, TRBD1 (5 bases). The CDR3 runs 13 residues. The V end was cut by 8 bases, the J end by 6 bases, with 11 bases between. CDR3: CASSPGSNSPLHF. CDR3 nucleotide sequence: TGTGCCAGCTCCCCAGGGAGTAATTCACCCCTCCACTTT.

This chain joins TRBV9 and TRBJ1-2; D uncertain. V shed 0 bases and J shed 7 bases, with 7 bases lying between them. The CDR3 runs to 12 residues. Germline CDR1 is SGDLS and CDR2 is YYNGEE. CDR3 nucleotide sequence: TGTGCCAGCAGCGTAGGGATCTCTGGCTACACCTTC. This translates into CASSVGISGYTF.

This clonotype was detected a few times. The rearrangement uses TRBV5-4 and TRBJ2-2, with a weak D call TRBD2 (6 bases). CDR3 length equals 17 residues. CDR1 and CDR2 from the germline V gene are SGHNT and YYREEE (reference sequence). Trimming removed 0 bases at V and 2 bases at J, with 14 bases between. The CDR3 loop reads CASSLVSGARNTGELFF. For the CDR3, the DNA is TGTGCCAGCAGCTTGGTGTCGGGAGCGAGAAACACCGGGGAGCTGTTTTTT.

This clonotype has just a few counts. This chain links TRBV6-1 with TRBJ2-2; TRBD1 matches 7 bases. This CDR3 spans 15 amino acids. The ends lost 4 bases at V and 2 bases at J; junction bases unmatched: 4. CDR1 and CDR2 from the germline V gene are MNHNS and SASEGT. The CDR3 protein is CASSAHRGNTGELFF. The CDR3, as DNA: TGTGCCAGCAGTGCCCACAGGGGTAACACCGGGGAGCTGTTTTTT.

In its sample, this clonotype was seen a few times. V and J are TRBV20-1 and TRBJ2-2; weak D call: TRBD1 (6 bases). The length of the CDR3 is 17 residues. V was pared by 0 bases and J by 5 bases, with 19 bases between. Per germline, CDR1 DFQATT and CDR2 SNEGSKA (reference sequence). The CDR3 region is CSARDLRGAPGTGELFF. The CDR3 DNA reads as TGCAGTGCTAGAGATCTCAGGGGAGCCCCAGGGACCGGGGAGCTGTTTTTT.

The chain combines TRBV11-2 with TRBJ2-7; D remains ambiguous. Germline values: CDR1 SGHAT, CDR2 FQNNGV. The length of the CDR3 is 18 residues. V was trimmed by 0 bases and J by 0 bases, leaving 18 bases between them. CDR3 nucleotides: TGTGCCAGCAGCTTAGAAGCAGGACGGAGCGTTAACTCCTACGAGCAGTACTTC. This codes for CASSLEAGRSVNSYEQYF.

Ten or more counts support this clonotype. This chain uses TRBV7-9 with TRBJ2-7; D not resolved. V was trimmed by 5 bases and J by 5 bases, leaving 13 bases between them. The CDR3 loop spans 13 amino acids. CDR1 and CDR2 (germline): SEHNR, FQNEAQ (reference sequence). CDR3 nucleotides: TGTGCCAGCAGCACCAAGGGCCCGAACGAGCAGTACTTC. Its protein is CASSTKGPNEQYF.

In its sample, this clonotype was seen many times. V usage is TRBV12-3 or TRBV12-4 and J usage is TRBJ2-7; no definite D call. V lost 1 base and J 1 base, leaving 5 bases between the germline ends. The CDR3 runs to 13 residues. CDR3 in DNA: TGTGCCAGCAGTTTAGGGGATTCCTACGAGCAGTACTTC. It is translated as CASSLGDSYEQYF.

This clonotype was counted between two and nine times. The chain employs TRBV7-2 and TRBJ1-2, with 8 bases matching TRBD1. The J segment lost 3 bases and the V segment lost 5 bases, leaving 5 bases of the junction unmatched. The CDR3 is 14 amino acids. From germline, CDR1 is SGHTA and CDR2 FQGNSA. CDR3 loop: CASSEPTGDYGYTF. Written as DNA, the CDR3 is TGTGCCAGCAGCGAGCCGACAGGGGACTATGGCTACACCTTC.

This clonotype has ten or more counts. The chain has TRBV6-1 and TRBJ2-5; 11 nucleotides agree with TRBD2. This CDR3 is 14 amino acids long. Trimming cost V 6 bases and J 4 bases; bases outside gene matches: 4. Per germline, CDR1 MNHNS and CDR2 SASEGT. The CDR3 loop reads CASSRTSGLETQYF. The CDR3 nucleotides read TGTGCCAGCAGCAGGACTAGCGGGTTAGAGACCCAGTACTTC.

This clonotype was found many times. The chain is built from TRBV11-1 and TRBJ1-6, with TRBD1 as a possible D gene (5 bases). The CDR3 extends over 14 amino acids. Per the germline V gene, CDR1 is SGHAT and CDR2 is FQDESV (reference sequence). V was trimmed by 5 bases and J by 8 bases, leaving 13 bases between them. CDR3 region: CASSLDDSYSPLHF. DNA for the CDR3: TGTGCCAGCAGCCTAGATGACAGCTATTCACCCCTCCACTTT.

This clonotype was found many times. This chain connects TRBV11-2 to TRBJ1-1, with TRBD1 as a possible D gene (6 bases). The V end was cut by 0 bases, the J end by 11 bases, with 10 bases between. Germline-derived CDR1 and CDR2 are SGHAT and FQNNGV. The CDR3 covers 12 residues. The DNA for the CDR3 is TGTGCCAGCAGCTTAGAGACAGGTTGGGCTTTCTTT. Its protein product is CASSLETGWAFF.